These T cell receptor beta chains were read from a single sample in a study of radiotherapy plus CTLA-4 blockade in lung cancer. Assay used: immunoSEQ multiplex PCR; TCRdb lists only in-frame clones, some missing. The sample has 30,000 to 35,000 clones; approximately 75% are singletons. The sequenced sample was peripheral blood, obtained from a patient treated with radiotherapy plus ipilimumab. These receptors came from a human donor with non-small cell lung cancer that progressed on radiotherapy plus ipilimumab. The CDR3 runs from the conserved cysteine through the conserved F or W. D genes are given only for firm matches. Clone size is given for some rows only: seen once, a few or many times, or a class if the clone is expanded.

v_call,j_call,clone_size,d_call,cdr3_aa,cdr3_nt
TRBV19,TRBJ1-2,NA,NA,CASSLVFAGDYGYTF,TGTGCCAGTAGTTTGGTGTTCGCAGGGGACTATGGCTACACCTTC
TRBV6-6,TRBJ2-7,NA,TRBD2,CASSLTSGGQYEQYF,TGTGCCAGCAGTTTGACTAGCGGGGGGCAATACGAGCAGTACTTC
TRBV15,TRBJ1-4,NA,NA,CATSRGRGQNEKLFF,TGTGCCACCAGCAGAGGTCGAGGGCAGAATGAAAAACTGTTTTTT
TRBV25-1,TRBJ1-2,NA,TRBD1,CASSESMDRGYYGYTF,TGTGCCAGCAGTGAATCCATGGACAGGGGGTACTATGGCTACACCTTC
TRBV28,TRBJ2-7,NA,TRBD2,CASSGGGSSSYEQYF,TGTGCCAGCAGCGGCGGGGGTTCAAGCTCCTACGAGCAGTACTTC
TRBV10-3,TRBJ1-2,NA,NA,CAISESNSDNYGYTF,TGTGCCATCAGTGAGTCTAACAGTGATAACTATGGCTACACCTTC
TRBV7-8,TRBJ2-1,once,NA,CASSLVGGPWGNEQFF,TGTGCCAGCAGCTTAGTCGGAGGGCCCTGGGGCAATGAGCAGTTCTTC
TRBV5-4,TRBJ1-2,NA,TRBD1,CASSLFRGDYGYTF,TGTGCCAGCAGCTTGTTCAGGGGGGACTATGGCTACACCTTC
TRBV18,TRBJ2-7,NA,TRBD1,CASSPPAGTGPYEQYF,TGTGCCAGCTCACCACCCGCCGGGACAGGCCCCTACGAGCAGTACTTC
TRBV10-1,TRBJ2-7,NA,NA,CASSDRGGGDEQYF,TGCGCCAGCAGTGATCGAGGAGGGGGGGACGAGCAGTACTTC
TRBV7-3,TRBJ2-6,NA,NA,CASSLGASGANVLTF,TGTGCCAGCAGCTTAGGGGCCTCTGGGGCCAACGTCCTGACTTTC
TRBV7-6,TRBJ1-4,NA,TRBD1,CASSLAGRGREKLFF,TGTGCCAGCAGCTTAGCTGGCAGGGGGCGCGAAAAACTGTTTTTT
TRBV28,TRBJ1-2,medium-sized,NA,CASSLAQAYGYTF,TGTGCCAGCAGTTTAGCACAGGCCTATGGCTACACCTTC
TRBV6-1,TRBJ1-6,NA,NA,CASSERGFWSPLHF,TGTGCCAGCAGTGAAAGGGGTTTTTGGTCACCCCTCCACTTT
TRBV19,TRBJ2-1,NA,NA,CASSKAGSSYNEQFF,TGTGCCAGTAGTAAAGCGGGTAGCTCCTACAATGAGCAGTTCTTC
TRBV2,TRBJ2-7,NA,TRBD1,CASLGTGGSYEQYF,TGTGCCAGCTTGGGGACAGGAGGATCCTACGAGCAGTACTTC
TRBV2,TRBJ2-3,NA,NA,CASHLDNPGGGTDTQYF,TGTGCCAGCCATCTGGATAACCCCGGAGGTGGCACAGATACGCAGTATTTT
TRBV19,TRBJ1-1,NA,NA,CASSIPQTPNTEAFF,TGTGCCAGTAGTATCCCCCAAACACCGAACACTGAAGCTTTCTTT